This entry concerns a single TCR beta chain. Its antigen remains unidentified. The data derive from a study of T cells after posttransplantation cyclophosphamide. Study-level points and caveats: Skin or GI-infiltrating T cells shared few TRB sequences with blood.

Control samples came 1 year after myeloablative marrow transplants with methotrexate plus calcineurin inhibitor. CDR1 is SGDLS and CDR2 is YYNGEE in the germline V gene. V lost 5 bases, J lost 2 bases, and 7 bases stayed unmatched. This CDR3 has 15 residues. The method was immunoSEQ multiplex PCR; TCRdb's version includes in-frame clones alone and lacks a portion of them. Among about 3,700 clones listed, less than 85% were seen once. Sequences were derived from PBMCs, sampled after allogeneic stem cell transplant with calcineurin inhibitor and methotrexate. The receptor's source is a female patient aged 45-60 years who received an allogeneic stem cell transplant from an unrelated donor, was CMV-positive, and had acute and chronic GVHD. Some T cells may trace back to the graft donor. The rearrangement uses TRBV9 and TRBJ1-5, with TRBD1 matching 7 bases. CDR3 sequence reads: CASSATGTGNQPQHF. DNA of the CDR3: TGTGCCAGCAGTGCGACAGGGACGGGCAATCAGCCCCAGCATTTT.